This entry lists 27 T cell receptor beta chains sequenced from one sample in a study of T cell clonality in common variable immunodeficiency. Profiling relied on immunoSEQ multiplex PCR, and the TCRdb table lists in-frame clones only, not all of them. The sample holds more than 30,000 clones, and no clone turns up only once. The sample was peripheral blood mononuclear cells. Receptors were obtained from a person aged 18 to 70 in good health.

This clone came up many times. The CDR3 region is CSARDLTSGKYEQYF. The CDR3 DNA, read in part, is TGCAGTGCTAGAGATCTCACTAGCGGGAAGTACGAG. The chain links TRBV20-1 to TRBJ2-7; 10 bases agree with TRBD2. The read comes to an end 3 residues before the CDR3 does, leaving the germline J gene to fill in the end. V dropped 0 bases and J dropped 4; count of bases not matched to a gene: 6. From germline, CDR1 is DFQATT and CDR2 SNEGSKA (reference sequence). The CDR3 extends over 15 amino acids.

This clone occurred many times. The read terminates 3 residues ahead of where the CDR3 ends, so the germline J gene completes it. The chain employs TRBV19 and TRBJ2-3; 11 nucleotides agree with TRBD2. V dropped 6 bases and J dropped 2; count of bases not matched to a gene: 10. This CDR3 comprises 17 residues. CDR1 and CDR2 from the germline V gene are LNHDA and SQIVND (reference sequence). The CDR3 protein is CASSLPGLAVNTDTQYF. The CDR3 DNA, read in part, is TGTGCCAGTAGCCTTCCGGGACTAGCGGTGAACACAGATACG.

This clone was recorded at least ten times. The read terminates 3 residues before the CDR3 end, so the remaining end is supplied by the germline J gene. The rearrangement links TRBV19 to TRBJ1-5, with TRBD1 identical over 7 bases. CDR3 length: 19 residues. With 3 bases clipped from V and 0 bases from J, the junction kept 14 bases outside the gene matches. The germline V gene encodes CDR1 LNHDA and CDR2 SQIVND (reference sequence). CDR3 bases read: TGTGCCAGTAGTATGACCGGGACAGAGACACTATATAGCAATCAGCCC. Translating gives CASSMTGTETLYSNQP. The CDR3 in its entirety is CASSMTGTETLYSNQPQHF.

This clone showed up many times. The CDR3 end lies 3 residues beyond the end of the read and is filled in from the germline J gene. The genes are TRBV12-3 or TRBV12-4 and TRBJ2-3; 8 nucleotides agree with TRBD1. This CDR3 region has 15 residues. V lost 3 bases and J lost 2; bases outside the gene matches: 4. Incomplete CDR3 DNA: TGTGCCAGCAGTTTCAGGACAGGGACCACAGATACG. Protein product: CASSFRTGTTDT. The whole CDR3 protein reads CASSFRTGTTDTQYF.

This clone was observed at least ten times. Read sequence stops 3 residues before the CDR3 end, and the germline J gene provides the missing end. The chain carries TRBV4-1 and TRBJ2-3, with D maybe TRBD2 (6 bases). Germline loops: CDR1 MGHRA, CDR2 YSYEKL. V shed 3 bases and J shed 1 base, with 11 bases lying between them. The CDR3 sequence is 15 residues long. The sequenced CDR3 bases are TGCGCCAGCAGCCACGGGGGTACCGGCACAGATACG. It is translated as CASSHGGTGTDT. The whole CDR3 region reads CASSHGGTGTDTQYF.

This clone showed up many times. The missing CDR3 end, 3 residues past where the read stops, is filled in from the germline J gene. The gene calls are TRBV20-1 and TRBJ2-1, with 10 positions matching TRBD2. Trimming removed 5 bases from V and 5 bases from J; junction bases left unmatched: 3. Germline CDR1 DFQATT, CDR2 SNEGSKA (reference sequence). CDR3 length equals 13 residues. The part of the CDR3 DNA that was read is TGCAGTGCTCCTAGCGGGAGAAACAATGAG. This gives the protein CSAPSGRNNE. In full, the CDR3 reads CSAPSGRNNEQFF.

This clone has a count of ten or more. The observed sequence ends 3 residues before the CDR3 terminus, with the missing tail filled in from the germline J gene. This rearrangement joins TRBV7-9 to TRBJ1-1; D is uncertain. The CDR3 contains 13 residues. Trimming removed 2 bases at V and 1 base at J, with 5 bases between. Germline lookup yields CDR1 SEHNR and CDR2 FQNEAQ (reference sequence). CDR3 region: CASSLRQNTEAFF. CDR3 DNA, as far as it was read: TGTGCCAGCAGCTTACGACAGAACACTGAA.

This clone has a count of ten or more. The observed sequence ends 3 residues before the CDR3 terminus, with the missing tail filled in from the germline J gene. The rearrangement joins TRBV2 to TRBJ2-7, with a tentative D call TRBD1 (6 bases). V was cut by 7 bases and J by 1 base, with 14 bases left in between. Germline V gene lookup returns CDR1 SNHLY and CDR2 FYNNEI. This CDR3 comprises 14 residues. CDR3 bases read: TGTGCCAGCATGGGACAACTTTCTTCCTACGAG. It is translated as CASMGQLSSYE. The whole CDR3 protein is CASMGQLSSYEQYF.

This clone has only a few counts. The sequenced part of the CDR3 DNA is TGTGCCAGCTCACCACCCAACGGGGATGAG. This sequence encodes CASSPPNGDE. The CDR3 in its entirety is CASSPPNGDEQFF. This sequence joins TRBV18 and TRBJ2-1; D is perhaps TRBD2 (5 bases). Read data end 3 residues before the CDR3 end; the end is taken from the germline J gene. Trimming removed 0 bases at V and 8 bases at J, with 8 bases between. Germline loops: CDR1 KGHSH, CDR2 LQKENI. The CDR3 is 13 residues long.

The table lists this clone with many counts. The CDR3 end lies 3 residues beyond the end of the read and is filled in from the germline J gene. The V and J genes are TRBV20-1 and TRBJ2-7, with 8 bases identical to TRBD1. Germline V gene lookup returns CDR1 DFQATT and CDR2 SNEGSKA (reference sequence). The CDR3 has 13 amino acids. The sequenced part of the CDR3 DNA is TGCACCCCCGGTCGGCGGACAGGGAGCGAG. Protein: CTPGRRTGSE. From start to end, the CDR3 is CTPGRRTGSEQYF.

This clone occurred many times. Read coverage stops 3 residues before the CDR3 terminus; the germline J gene supplies the remainder. V is TRBV7-9 and J is TRBJ2-2, with 9 positions matching TRBD1. J was trimmed by 1 base and V by 4 bases; bases with no gene match: 1. Germline V gene lookup returns CDR1 SEHNR and CDR2 FQNEAQ (reference sequence). CDR3 size: 15 residues. The part of the CDR3 DNA that was read is TGTGCCAGCAGCTCGACAGGGGGGAACACCGGGGAG. Translating gives CASSSTGGNTGE. The full CDR3 is CASSSTGGNTGELFF.

This clone was detected many times. CDR3 sequence reads: CSAGAGSSYNEQFF. The sequenced part of the CDR3 DNA is TGCAGTGCTGGAGCGGGGAGCTCCTACAATGAG. V is TRBV20-1 and J is TRBJ2-1, with 7 bases fitting TRBD2. The CDR3 extends 3 residues past the end of the read, so its final part is completed from the germline J gene. The V segment lost 5 bases and the J segment 0 bases; nucleotides outside the gene matches: 4. This CDR3 contains 14 residues. Germline V gives CDR1 DFQATT, CDR2 SNEGSKA (reference sequence).

This clone was counted many times. The CDR3 bases that were read are TGCAGTGCTAGAGATAGAATGTGGGGGGGCAGCGGCTACGAG. It translates to CSARDRMWGGSGYE. The full CDR3 protein reads CSARDRMWGGSGYEQYF. The rearrangement links TRBV20-1 to TRBJ2-7; TRBD2 is a possible D gene (7 bases). Coverage ceases 3 residues before the CDR3 finishes, and the germline J gene fills in the end. The CDR3 has 17 amino acids. Trimming cost V 0 bases and J 3 bases, with 21 bases left between them. Germline loops: CDR1 DFQATT, CDR2 SNEGSKA (reference sequence).

This clone has a count of ten or more. The read comes to an end 3 residues before the CDR3 does, leaving the germline J gene to fill in the end. V usage is TRBV20-1 and J usage is TRBJ2-5; possible D gene TRBD1, 5 bases. The germline CDR1 and CDR2 sequences are DFQATT and SNEGSKA (reference sequence). The CDR3 covers 14 residues. The V end lost 0 bases, the J end lost 3 bases, and 11 bases lay between the germline ends. CDR3 protein: CSARDWQTEETQYF. The CDR3 DNA, read in part, is TGCAGTGCTAGAGATTGGCAGACAGAAGAGACC.

This clone was observed at least ten times. The CDR3 end is not reached by the read, which stops 3 residues before it; the germline J gene fills it in. The chain is built from TRBV5-1 and TRBJ1-4; weak D call: TRBD1 (5 bases). Germline CDR1 reads SGHRS; CDR2 reads YFSETQ. Between the trimmed V and J ends, which lost 3 bases and 4 bases, there was a span of 19 bases. This CDR3 spans 17 amino acids. Incomplete CDR3 DNA: TGCGCCAGCAGCTGGAGAGGGACTACGGGATTTAATGAAAAA. Its translation: CASSWRGTTGFNEK. The whole CDR3 sequence is CASSWRGTTGFNEKLFF.

This clone was recorded at least ten times. The CDR3 is cut off 3 residues early in the read; its end comes from the germline J gene. V is TRBV20-1 and J is TRBJ1-6, with D possibly TRBD1 on 6 matching bases. Looked up from germline, CDR1 is DFQATT and CDR2 is SNEGSKA (reference sequence). The CDR3 is 15 amino acids. V gave up 0 bases and J gave up 9 bases, with 15 bases separating them. The CDR3 sequence: CSARDPGHQPSPLHF. The part of the CDR3 DNA that was read is TGCAGTGCTAGAGATCCGGGACATCAACCTTCACCC.

This clone was seen many times. From the germline J gene comes the end of the CDR3, since the read stops 3 residues before it. The chain uses TRBV19 and TRBJ2-1; 9 nucleotides match TRBD1. The junction had 13 bases not matched to a gene; V was cut back by 9 bases and J by 7 bases. The germline V gene encodes CDR1 LNHDA and CDR2 SQIVND (reference sequence). This CDR3 is built from 15 residues. CDR3 bases read: TGTGCCAGCAAGGGTAGGGACAGGGTAAGTAATGAG. It translates to CASKGRDRVSNE. The full CDR3 sequence reads CASKGRDRVSNEQFF.

This clone has ten or more counts. The CDR3 end is not reached by the read, which stops 3 residues before it; the germline J gene fills it in. The chain employs TRBV5-1 and TRBJ2-3, with D perhaps being TRBD1 or TRBD2 (6 bases each). The germline CDR1 and CDR2 sequences are SGHRS and YFSETQ. CDR3 length equals 17 residues. V dropped 1 base and J dropped 0 bases, with 15 bases sitting between them. CDR3 DNA (partial): TGCGCCAGCAGCTTGAAAGGGGGAGGTCCTAGCACAGATACG. This codes for CASSLKGGGPSTDT. The complete CDR3 sequence is CASSLKGGGPSTDTQYF.

This clone was seen ten or more times. The junction and the germline gene differ at one end; a read error may be behind it. The read comes to an end 3 residues before the CDR3 does, leaving the germline J gene to fill in the end. The chain has TRBV7-2 and TRBJ2-5; possibly TRBD2 for D (5 bases). This CDR3 is built from 12 residues. The V gene's germline CDR1 is SGHTA and CDR2 FQGNSA. Incomplete CDR3 DNA: TGTGCCAGCAGCCTAGCATCGGAGACC. Translating gives CASSLASET. The complete CDR3 protein is CASSLASETQYF.

This clone was seen ten or more times. The sequence runs out 3 residues before the end of the CDR3; the remainder is reconstructed from the germline J gene. This sequence joins TRBV29-1 and TRBJ1-1; a weak D match, TRBD1 (5 bases). V gave up 7 bases and J gave up 4 bases, with 13 bases separating them. CDR1 and CDR2 (germline): SQVTM, ANQGSEA. CDR3 length: 12 residues. CDR3 sequence: CSAKGFGTEAFF. The CDR3 DNA, read in part, is TGCAGCGCGAAGGGGTTTGGCACTGAA.

This clone was observed at least ten times. The CDR3 end is not reached by the read, which stops 3 residues before it; the germline J gene fills it in. V is TRBV4-2 and J is TRBJ2-3, with D possibly being TRBD1 (7 bases). With 0 bases removed from V and 1 base from J, the gap between germline ends came to 14 bases. CDR3 length equals 17 residues. Germline V gene lookup returns CDR1 LGHNA and CDR2 YNFKEQ. CDR3 DNA, as far as it was read: TGTGCCAGCAGCCAAGATCACGGCAGGGGGGGCACAGATACG. Protein: CASSQDHGRGGTDT. The entire CDR3 is CASSQDHGRGGTDTQYF.

The sample holds many counts of this clone. Read coverage stops 3 residues before the CDR3 terminus; the germline J gene supplies the remainder. This chain connects TRBV6-2 or TRBV6-3 to TRBJ2-1, with 11 positions matching TRBD2. V trimming: 6 bases; J trimming: 3 bases; junction bases outside the gene matches: 7. This CDR3 spans 16 amino acids. Germline lookup yields CDR1 MNHEY and CDR2 SVGEGT. The CDR3 here is CASSLQLAGVYNEQFF. Partial CDR3 DNA: TGTGCCAGCAGCCTCCAACTAGCGGGGGTCTACAATGAG.

There are many counts of this clone. The read terminates 3 residues before the CDR3 end, so the remaining end is supplied by the germline J gene. The V call is TRBV30, the J call TRBJ1-5; 10 bases are a match to TRBD1. CDR3 size: 15 residues. Germline assignment: CDR1 GTSNPN and CDR2 SVGIG (reference sequence). Trimming removed 2 bases from V and 2 bases from J; junction bases left unmatched: 3. The part of the CDR3 DNA that was read is TGTGCCTGGAGTAAGGGGACAGGGGGCAATCAGCCC. It specifies CAWSKGTGGNQP. The entire CDR3 sequence reads CAWSKGTGGNQPQHF.

This clone has a count of ten or more. The CDR3 extends 3 residues past the end of the read, so its final part is completed from the germline J gene. This sequence joins TRBV7-7 and TRBJ2-1; no firm D call. This CDR3 is built from 13 residues. The V end lost 2 bases, the J end lost 4 bases, and 6 bases lay between the germline ends. Germline CDR1 SSHAT, CDR2 FNYEAQ (reference sequence). Partial CDR3 DNA: TGTGCCAGCAGCTTACAAATTTACAATGAG. It yields the protein CASSLQIYNE. The full CDR3 reads CASSLQIYNEQFF.

Many counts were recorded for this clone. The read falls 3 residues short of the CDR3 end, and the missing part is taken from the germline J gene. The V and J genes are TRBV5-6 and TRBJ1-5; 7 bases match TRBD1. V trimming: 1 base; J trimming: 5 bases; junction bases outside the gene matches: 3. This CDR3 spans 14 amino acids. The germline CDR1 and CDR2 sequences are SGHDT and YYEEEE. CDR3 protein: CASSLQQGDQPQHF. The sequenced part of the CDR3 DNA is TGTGCCAGCAGCTTGCAGCAGGGGGATCAGCCC.

This clone appeared many times. Read sequence stops 3 residues before the CDR3 end, and the germline J gene provides the missing end. The rearrangement joins TRBV5-1 to TRBJ2-1; 8 nucleotides align to TRBD1. J gave up 5 bases and V 3 bases, and 4 bases lay outside the gene matches. Germline V CDR1 and CDR2: SGHRS, YFSETQ. This CDR3 is built from 14 residues. Here the CDR3 reads CASSSGQGHNEQFF. The sequenced part of the CDR3 DNA is TGCGCCAGCAGCTCTGGACAGGGCCACAATGAG. The full variable domain, completed using reference TRBV5-1 and TRBJ2-1, is KAGVTQTPRYLIKTRGQQVTLSCSPISGHRSVSWYQQTPGQGLQFLFEYFSETQRNKGNFPGRFSGRQFSNSRSEMNVSTLELGDSALYLCASSSGQGHNEQFFGPGTRLTVL.

This clone appeared many times. The CDR3 goes on 3 residues after the read ends, and that part is filled in from the germline J gene. The chain recombines TRBV18 with TRBJ1-2; D not certain. The V gene's germline CDR1 is KGHSH and CDR2 LQKENI. The CDR3 runs to 13 residues. Trimming took off 3 bases at V and 7 bases at J, with 12 bases between the two ends. Incomplete CDR3 DNA: TGTGCCAGCTCACCCAGTCCTGGGCTTGGC. Its protein is CASSPSPGLG. The entire CDR3 is CASSPSPGLGYTF.